A single sample gave rise to the 8 T cell receptor beta chains below, sequenced in a study of blood T cell repertoires in COVID-19. TCRdb's table, derived via immunoSEQ multiplex PCR, lists solely in-frame clones and lacks some. Here the sample spans about 300,000 clones, approximately 90% being singletons. The sequenced sample was peripheral blood. These receptors all stem from a woman in her forties or fifties with COVID-19, enrolled during active disease.

The rearrangement uses TRBV21-1 and TRBJ2-7; the table's TRBD2 call for D was not verified on the DNA. TRBV21-1 is a documented pseudogene. The CDR3 sequence is 15 residues long. CDR3 nucleotide sequence: TGTGCCAGCAGCAAATCTAAGGACGGGGGCTACGAGCAGTACTTC. Its protein product is CASSKSKDGGYEQYF.

This sequence joins TRBV6-2 or TRBV6-3 and TRBJ2-7; 10 bases are shared with TRBD2. The J segment lost 2 bases and the V segment lost 2 bases, leaving 6 bases of the junction unmatched. Germline loops: CDR1 MNHEY, CDR2 SVGEGT. This CDR3 has 16 amino acids. CDR3 DNA sequence: TGTGCCAGCAGTTACCCCCTAGCGGGGGAAGCCTACGAGCAGTACTTC. Residues: CASSYPLAGEAYEQYF.

The chain carries TRBV29-1 and TRBJ2-3, with 9 bases fitting TRBD2. CDR1 is SQVTM and CDR2 is ANQGSEA in the germline V gene. The CDR3 is 14 residues long. The V segment lost 6 bases and the J segment 2 bases; nucleotides outside the gene matches: 6. As DNA, the CDR3 is TGCAGCGTCCCCCTAGCGGGACCCACAGATACGCAGTATTTT. It specifies CSVPLAGPTDTQYF.

The chain links TRBV7-6 to TRBJ2-7; 8 bases map to TRBD2. V was clipped by 2 bases and J by 3 bases; unmatched bases: 9. The CDR3 is 16 residues long. In germline, CDR1 is SGHVS, CDR2 FNYEAQ. The CDR3 loop reads CASSLYEGSGDYEQYF. DNA for the CDR3: TGTGCCAGCAGCTTATATGAGGGTAGCGGGGACTACGAGCAGTACTTC.

J is TRBJ2-5 and V is TRBV5-4; 16 bases are shared with TRBD2. From germline, CDR1 is SGHNT and CDR2 YYREEE (reference sequence). Germline trimming cut 3 bases from V and 5 bases from J; bases unmatched to any gene: 13. The CDR3 is 19 amino acids. CDR3 loop: CASSSSGTSGRAGGETQYF. CDR3 nucleotide sequence: TGTGCCAGCAGCTCTTCCGGGACTAGCGGGAGGGCCGGTGGTGAGACCCAGTACTTC.

CDR3 sequence reads: CASSQEGDSGYEQYF. The DNA of the CDR3 is TGCGCCAGCAGCCAAGAGGGGGATAGCGGGTACGAGCAGTACTTC. V and J are TRBV4-3 and TRBJ2-7, with TRBD2 identical over 7 bases. CDR1 is LGHNA and CDR2 is YSLEER in the germline V gene. The V segment lost 0 bases and the J segment 4 bases; nucleotides outside the gene matches: 6. The CDR3 has 15 amino acids.

A single count supports this clone. The chain is built from TRBV14 and TRBJ2-1, with unresolved D. The V gene's germline CDR1 is SGHDN and CDR2 FVKESK. The CDR3 is made up of 12 amino acids. Trimming cost V 1 base and J 12 bases, with 10 bases left between them. The CDR3: CASSQGFTGQFF. As DNA, the CDR3 is TGTGCCAGCAGCCAAGGTTTTACCGGGCAGTTCTTC.

This chain connects TRBV7-3 to TRBJ1-2; no reliable D call. Germline lookup yields CDR1 SGHTA and CDR2 FQGTGA. The CDR3 has 15 residues. V was trimmed by 1 base and J by 4 bases, leaving 13 bases between them. In nucleotides, the CDR3 is TGTGCCAGCAGCTTAAATCATGGGCAGAGCTATGGCTACACCTTC. It yields the protein CASSLNHGQSYGYTF.